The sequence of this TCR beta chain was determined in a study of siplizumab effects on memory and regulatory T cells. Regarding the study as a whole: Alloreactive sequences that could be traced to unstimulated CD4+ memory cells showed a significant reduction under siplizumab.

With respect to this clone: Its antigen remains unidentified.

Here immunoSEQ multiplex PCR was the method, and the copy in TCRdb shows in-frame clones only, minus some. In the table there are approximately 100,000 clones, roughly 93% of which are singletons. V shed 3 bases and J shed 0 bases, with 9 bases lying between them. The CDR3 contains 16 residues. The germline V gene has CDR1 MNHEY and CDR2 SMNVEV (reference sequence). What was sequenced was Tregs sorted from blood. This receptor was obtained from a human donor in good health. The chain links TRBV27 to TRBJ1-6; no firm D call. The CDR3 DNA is TGTGCCAGCAGTTTTGACTCGAGCTCCTATAATTCACCCCTCCACTTT. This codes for CASSFDSSSYNSPLHF.